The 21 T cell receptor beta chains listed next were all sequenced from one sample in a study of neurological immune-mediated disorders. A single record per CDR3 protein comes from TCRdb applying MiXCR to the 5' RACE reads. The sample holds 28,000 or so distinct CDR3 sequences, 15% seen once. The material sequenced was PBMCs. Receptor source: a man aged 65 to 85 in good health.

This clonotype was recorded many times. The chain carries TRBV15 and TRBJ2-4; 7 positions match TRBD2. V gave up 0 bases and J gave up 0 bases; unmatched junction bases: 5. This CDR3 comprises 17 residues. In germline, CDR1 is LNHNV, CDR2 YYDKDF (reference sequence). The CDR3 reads CATSRDRGLIAKNIQYF. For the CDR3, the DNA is TGTGCCACCAGCAGAGATAGGGGACTAATAGCCAAAAACATTCAGTACTTC.

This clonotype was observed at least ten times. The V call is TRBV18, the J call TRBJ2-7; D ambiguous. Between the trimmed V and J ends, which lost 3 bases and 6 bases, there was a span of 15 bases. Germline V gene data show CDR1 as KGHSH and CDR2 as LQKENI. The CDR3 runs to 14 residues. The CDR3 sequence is CASSPGRSRVEQYF. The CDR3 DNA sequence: TGTGCCAGCTCACCCGGCAGATCCCGGGTCGAGCAGTACTTC.

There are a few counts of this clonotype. CDR3 nucleotides: TGCGCCAGCAGCAGCCTAGCGGGGGGGCCAAACATTCAGTACTTC. The encoded protein is CASSSLAGGPNIQYF. The chain recombines TRBV5-1 with TRBJ2-4; 12 bases fit TRBD2. Germline V gene lookup returns CDR1 SGHRS and CDR2 YFSETQ. The length of the CDR3 is 15 residues. The junction had 5 bases not matched to a gene; V was cut back by 4 bases and J by 6 bases.

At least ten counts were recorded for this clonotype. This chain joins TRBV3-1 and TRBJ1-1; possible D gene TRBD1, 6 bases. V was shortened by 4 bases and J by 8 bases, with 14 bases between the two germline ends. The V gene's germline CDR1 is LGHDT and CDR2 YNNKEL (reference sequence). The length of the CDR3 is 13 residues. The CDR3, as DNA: TGTGCCAGCAGCCGCCGCTCAGGGGCAGAAGCTTTCTTT. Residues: CASSRRSGAEAFF.

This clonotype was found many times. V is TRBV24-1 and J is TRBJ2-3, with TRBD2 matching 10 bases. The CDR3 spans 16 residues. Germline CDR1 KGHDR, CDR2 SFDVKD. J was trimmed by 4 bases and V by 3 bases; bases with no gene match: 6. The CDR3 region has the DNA TGTGCCACCAGTGATGCTCCTAGCGGGGGACCAGATACGCAGTATTTT. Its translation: CATSDAPSGGPDTQYF.

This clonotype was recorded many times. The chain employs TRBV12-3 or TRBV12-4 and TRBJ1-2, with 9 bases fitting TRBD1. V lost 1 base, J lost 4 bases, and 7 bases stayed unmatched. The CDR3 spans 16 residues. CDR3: CASSLVTGGPIYGYTF. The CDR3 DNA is TGTGCCAGCAGTTTAGTTACAGGGGGCCCCATCTATGGCTACACCTTC.

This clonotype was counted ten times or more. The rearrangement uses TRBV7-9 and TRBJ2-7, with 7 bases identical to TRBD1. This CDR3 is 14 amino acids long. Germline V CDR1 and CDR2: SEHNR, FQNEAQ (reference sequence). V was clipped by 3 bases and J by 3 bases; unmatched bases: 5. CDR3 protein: CASSFGQVGYEQYF. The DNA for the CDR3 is TGTGCCAGCAGCTTCGGACAGGTTGGCTACGAGCAGTACTTC.

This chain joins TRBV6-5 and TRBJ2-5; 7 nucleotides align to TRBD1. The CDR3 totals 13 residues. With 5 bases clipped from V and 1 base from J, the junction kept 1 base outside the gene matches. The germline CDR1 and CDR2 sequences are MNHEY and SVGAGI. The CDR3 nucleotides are TGTGCCAGCAGTAGGGACAGCCAAGAGACCCAGTACTTC. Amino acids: CASSRDSQETQYF.

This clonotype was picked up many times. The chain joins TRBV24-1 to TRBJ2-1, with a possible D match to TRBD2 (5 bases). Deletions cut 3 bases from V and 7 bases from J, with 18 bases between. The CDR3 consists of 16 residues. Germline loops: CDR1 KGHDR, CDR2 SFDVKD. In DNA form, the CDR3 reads TGTGCCACCAGTGATCCCGGACGAAAGGGAGAGAATGAGCAGTTCTTC. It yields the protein CATSDPGRKGENEQFF.

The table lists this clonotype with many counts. DNA for the CDR3: TGCGCCAGCAGCCAGATACAGAGCATGAACACTGAAGCTTTCTTT. It translates to CASSQIQSMNTEAFF. The V call is TRBV4-3, the J call TRBJ1-1; D is ambiguous. The length of the CDR3 is 15 residues. With 3 bases removed from V and 0 bases from J, the gap between germline ends came to 11 bases. The germline V gene encodes CDR1 LGHNA and CDR2 YSLEER.

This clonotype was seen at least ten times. The CDR3 bases are TGCAGTGCTAGAGGCGGAGACAGAAGGGGAACCGGGGAGCTGTTTTTT. It is translated as CSARGGDRRGTGELFF. The rearrangement links TRBV20-1 to TRBJ2-2; possible D gene TRBD1, 5 bases. This CDR3 comprises 16 residues. V dropped 1 base and J dropped 5 bases, with 17 bases sitting between them. From germline, CDR1 is DFQATT and CDR2 SNEGSKA (reference sequence).

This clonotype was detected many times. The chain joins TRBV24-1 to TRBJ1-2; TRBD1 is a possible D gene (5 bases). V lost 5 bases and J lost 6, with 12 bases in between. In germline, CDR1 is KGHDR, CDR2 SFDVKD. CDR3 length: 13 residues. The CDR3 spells CATSVGTRDGYTF. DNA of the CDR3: TGTGCCACCAGTGTGGGGACCCGCGATGGCTACACCTTC.

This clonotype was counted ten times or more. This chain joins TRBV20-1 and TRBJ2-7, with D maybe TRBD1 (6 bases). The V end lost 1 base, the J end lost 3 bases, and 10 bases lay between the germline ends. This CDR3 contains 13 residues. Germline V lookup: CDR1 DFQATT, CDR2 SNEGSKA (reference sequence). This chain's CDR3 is CSARVGRGYEQYF. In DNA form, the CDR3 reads TGCAGTGCTAGAGTAGGCAGGGGCTACGAGCAGTACTTC.

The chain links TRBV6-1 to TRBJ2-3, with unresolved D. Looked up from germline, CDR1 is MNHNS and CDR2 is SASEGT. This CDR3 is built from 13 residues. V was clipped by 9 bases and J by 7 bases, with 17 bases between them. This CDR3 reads CASVGLGKYTQYF. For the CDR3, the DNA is TGTGCCAGTGTGGGGTTGGGCAAATATACGCAGTATTTT.

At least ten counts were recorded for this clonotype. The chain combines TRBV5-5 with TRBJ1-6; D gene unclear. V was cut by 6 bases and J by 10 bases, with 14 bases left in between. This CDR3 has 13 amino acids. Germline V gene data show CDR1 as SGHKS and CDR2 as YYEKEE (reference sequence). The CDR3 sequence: CASTTGQKSPLHF. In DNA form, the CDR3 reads TGTGCCAGCACCACTGGGCAGAAATCACCCCTCCACTTT.

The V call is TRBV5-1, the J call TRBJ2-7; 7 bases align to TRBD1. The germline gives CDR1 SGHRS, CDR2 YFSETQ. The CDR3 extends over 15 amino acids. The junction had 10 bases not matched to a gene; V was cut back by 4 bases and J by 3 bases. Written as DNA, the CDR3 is TGCGCCAGCAGCCCAGGGACAGCCGGGGACTACGAGCAGTACTTC. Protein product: CASSPGTAGDYEQYF. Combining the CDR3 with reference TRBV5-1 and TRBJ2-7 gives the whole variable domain KAGVTQTPRYLIKTRGQQVTLSCSPISGHRSVSWYQQTPGQGLQFLFEYFSETQRNKGNFPGRFSGRQFSNSRSEMNVSTLELGDSALYLCASSPGTAGDYEQYFGPGTRLTVT.

The CDR3 region is CASIDNLAYEQYF. CDR3 DNA: TGTGCCAGCATTGACAACCTGGCCTACGAGCAGTACTTC. The chain combines TRBV12-3 or TRBV12-4 with TRBJ2-7; no definite D call. Trimming took off 7 bases at V and 2 bases at J, with 12 bases between the two ends. The CDR3 extends over 13 amino acids.

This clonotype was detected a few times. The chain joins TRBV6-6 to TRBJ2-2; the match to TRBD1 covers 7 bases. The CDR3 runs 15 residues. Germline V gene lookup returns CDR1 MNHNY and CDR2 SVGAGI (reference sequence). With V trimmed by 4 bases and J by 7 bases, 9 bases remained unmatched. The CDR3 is CASSFDRVKGGELFF. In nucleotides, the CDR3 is TGTGCCAGCAGTTTCGACAGGGTCAAGGGCGGGGAGCTGTTTTTT.

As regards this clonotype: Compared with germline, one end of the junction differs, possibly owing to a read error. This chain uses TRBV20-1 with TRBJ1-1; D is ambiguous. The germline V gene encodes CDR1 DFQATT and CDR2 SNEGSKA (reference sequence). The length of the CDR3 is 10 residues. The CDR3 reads CSVRNTEAFF. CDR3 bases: TGCAGTGTTAGAAACACCGAAGCTTTCTTT.

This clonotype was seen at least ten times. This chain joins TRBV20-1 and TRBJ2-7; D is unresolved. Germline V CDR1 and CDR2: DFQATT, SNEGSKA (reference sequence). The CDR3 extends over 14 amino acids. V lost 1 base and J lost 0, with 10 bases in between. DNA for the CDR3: TGCAGTGCTAGAGGAGATTTGGGCTCCTACGAGCAGTACTTC. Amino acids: CSARGDLGSYEQYF.

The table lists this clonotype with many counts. The CDR3 DNA reads TGCAGTGCTAGAGATCTTGGGGGGAAGATCACCGGGGAGCTGTTTTTT. Residues: CSARDLGGKITGELFF. The chain carries TRBV20-1 and TRBJ2-2; D is possibly TRBD2 (6 bases). The germline V and J ends were trimmed by 0 bases and 4 bases, with 15 bases remaining between them. CDR1 is DFQATT, CDR2 SNEGSKA, per germline (reference sequence). The CDR3 is 16 amino acids.